Listed below are T cell receptor beta chains from one sample, sequenced in a study of OX40 agonist ivuxolimab in advanced cancers. The data were produced by immunoSEQ multiplex PCR, yet TCRdb's version contains in-frame clones alone and is incomplete. The sample shows over 65,000 clones, 85% to 95% of them seen only once. Specimen: CD4+ or CD8+ T cells sorted from blood, collected in a trial of the OX40 agonist ivuxolimab. The receptors shown here come from an adult with an advanced solid tumor such as melanoma, head and neck, liver or kidney cancer. Each CDR3 is given with its conserved first and last residue. Each record gives: J gene, D gene, V gene, clone size, CDR3 protein, CDR3 DNA. A D gene is named only where the DNA matches it firmly. Clone size appears in some rows only: once, few, many, or a class for an expanded clone.

j_call: TRBJ2-7
d_call: NA
v_call: TRBV27
clone_size: NA
cdr3_aa: CASMTLGQPLGEQYF
cdr3_nt: TGTGCCAGCATGACGTTGGGTCAGCCACTGGGCGAGCAGTACTTC

j_call: TRBJ2-3
d_call: TRBD2
v_call: TRBV9
clone_size: NA
cdr3_aa: CASSVGTSGGRGTDTQYF
cdr3_nt: TGTGCCAGCAGCGTTGGGACTAGCGGGGGGCGTGGCACAGATACGCAGTATTTT

j_call: TRBJ2-1
d_call: NA
v_call: TRBV18
clone_size: NA
cdr3_aa: CASSPGLDNEQFF
cdr3_nt: TGTGCCAGCTCACCAGGGCTAGACAATGAGCAGTTCTTC

j_call: TRBJ1-1
d_call: TRBD1
v_call: TRBV5-1
clone_size: once
cdr3_aa: CASGAGGSMNTEAFF
cdr3_nt: TGCGCCAGCGGGGCAGGGGGTTCTATGAACACTGAAGCTTTCTTT

j_call: TRBJ2-1
d_call: NA
v_call: TRBV5-1
clone_size: NA
cdr3_aa: CASSSLGGDEQFF
cdr3_nt: TGCGCCAGCAGCTCGTTGGGGGGCGATGAGCAGTTCTTC

j_call: TRBJ2-3
d_call: NA
v_call: TRBV7-2
clone_size: NA
cdr3_aa: CASSLMRTDTQYF
cdr3_nt: TGTGCCAGCAGCTTAATGCGCACAGATACGCAGTATTTT

j_call: TRBJ2-5
d_call: NA
v_call: TRBV5-4
clone_size: NA
cdr3_aa: CASSLKAGAIQETQYF
cdr3_nt: TGTGCCAGCAGCTTGAAGGCGGGGGCAATTCAAGAGACCCAGTACTTC

j_call: TRBJ2-1
d_call: TRBD2
v_call: TRBV5-8
clone_size: NA
cdr3_aa: CASRFGLAGGNEQFF
cdr3_nt: TGTGCCAGCAGATTTGGACTAGCGGGAGGGAATGAGCAGTTCTTC

j_call: TRBJ1-5
d_call: TRBD1
v_call: TRBV7-9
clone_size: NA
cdr3_aa: CASSAQGAYQPQHF
cdr3_nt: TGTGCCAGCAGCGCACAGGGGGCCTATCAGCCCCAGCATTTT

j_call: TRBJ2-2
d_call: NA
v_call: TRBV25-1
clone_size: NA
cdr3_aa: CASSDPPGANTGELFF
cdr3_nt: TGTGCCAGCAGTGACCCCCCTGGGGCGAACACCGGGGAGCTGTTTTTT

j_call: TRBJ2-7
d_call: TRBD1
v_call: TRBV11-2
clone_size: NA
cdr3_aa: CASSLALGQGSEQYF
cdr3_nt: TGTGCCAGCAGCTTAGCCCTTGGACAGGGGTCCGAGCAGTACTTC

j_call: TRBJ2-1
d_call: NA
v_call: TRBV5-1
clone_size: NA
cdr3_aa: CASSLDGDTYNEQFF
cdr3_nt: TGCGCCAGCAGCTTGGACGGGGACACCTACAATGAGCAGTTCTTC

j_call: TRBJ1-3
d_call: NA
v_call: TRBV21-1
clone_size: NA
cdr3_aa: CASSKIGTGEDLLGNTIYF
cdr3_nt: TGTGCCAGCAGCAAAATTGGGACAGGGGAAGATCTCCTAGGAAACACCATATATTTT

j_call: TRBJ2-7
d_call: NA
v_call: TRBV15
clone_size: NA
cdr3_aa: CATSTEPFYEQYF
cdr3_nt: TGTGCCACCAGCACCGAACCCTTCTACGAGCAGTACTTC

j_call: TRBJ2-7
d_call: NA
v_call: TRBV5-4
clone_size: once
cdr3_aa: CASSPPDVISSEQYF
cdr3_nt: TGTGCCAGCAGCCCACCCGACGTCATCTCTTCCGAGCAGTACTTC

j_call: TRBJ2-5
d_call: NA
v_call: TRBV19
clone_size: NA
cdr3_aa: CASTEGGTVKETQYF
cdr3_nt: TGTGCCAGTACCGAAGGAGGGACAGTTAAAGAGACCCAGTACTTC

j_call: TRBJ2-1
d_call: NA
v_call: TRBV11-2
clone_size: NA
cdr3_aa: CASSTLEASSYNEQFF
cdr3_nt: TGTGCCAGCAGTACTCTTGAGGCTTCCTCCTACAATGAGCAGTTCTTC

j_call: TRBJ2-6
d_call: NA
v_call: TRBV23-1
clone_size: NA
cdr3_aa: CASSNLTQQSRANVLTF
cdr3_nt: TGCGCCAGCAGTAACCTTACGCAACAAAGTCGGGCCAACGTCCTGACTTTC

j_call: TRBJ2-7
d_call: TRBD1
v_call: TRBV18
clone_size: NA
cdr3_aa: CASSPGTGSYEQYF
cdr3_nt: TGTGCCAGCTCCCCCGGGACAGGGTCCTACGAGCAGTACTTC

j_call: TRBJ2-5
d_call: NA
v_call: TRBV30
clone_size: NA
cdr3_aa: CAWSPGVAETQYF
cdr3_nt: TGTGCCTGGAGTCCCGGCGTGGCAGAGACCCAGTACTTC

j_call: TRBJ2-5
d_call: NA
v_call: TRBV10-3
clone_size: NA
cdr3_aa: CAISESGGAGTQYF
cdr3_nt: TGTGCCATCAGTGAGTCGGGGGGCGCGGGGACCCAGTACTTC

j_call: TRBJ2-5
d_call: NA
v_call: TRBV7-9
clone_size: once
cdr3_aa: CASSFSVETQYF
cdr3_nt: TGTGCCAGCAGCTTCAGCGTGGAGACCCAGTACTTC

j_call: TRBJ2-3
d_call: TRBD2
v_call: TRBV19
clone_size: NA
cdr3_aa: CASSTRLAGMDTQYF
cdr3_nt: TGTGCCAGTAGTACCCGACTAGCGGGGATGGATACGCAATATTTT

j_call: TRBJ1-1
d_call: NA
v_call: TRBV6-5
clone_size: NA
cdr3_aa: CASRGQGPNTEAFF
cdr3_nt: TGTGCCAGCAGAGGGCAGGGACCGAACACTGAAGCTTTCTTT

j_call: TRBJ1-1
d_call: TRBD1
v_call: TRBV5-4
clone_size: NA
cdr3_aa: CASSPRESRGGATEAFF
cdr3_nt: TGTGCCAGCAGCCCCCGGGAATCCAGGGGGGGGGCCACTGAAGCTTTCTTT

j_call: TRBJ1-4
d_call: NA
v_call: TRBV19
clone_size: once
cdr3_aa: CASSPGEKLFF
cdr3_nt: TGTGCCAGTAGTCCGGGTGAAAAACTGTTTTTT

j_call: TRBJ1-4
d_call: TRBD1
v_call: TRBV7-8
clone_size: NA
cdr3_aa: CASSFLPGQGRNEKLFF
cdr3_nt: TGTGCCAGCAGCTTCCTACCGGGACAGGGCCGTAATGAAAAACTGTTTTTT

j_call: TRBJ2-5
d_call: NA
v_call: TRBV5-5
clone_size: NA
cdr3_aa: CASSPGPRRGKQETQYF
cdr3_nt: TGTGCCAGCAGCCCAGGGCCGCGACGAGGGAAACAAGAGACCCAGTACTTC

j_call: TRBJ1-2
d_call: TRBD1
v_call: TRBV6-4
clone_size: NA
cdr3_aa: CASSDSATGVYGYTF
cdr3_nt: TGTGCCAGCAGTGACTCTGCAACAGGGGTCTATGGCTACACCTTC

j_call: TRBJ2-6
d_call: NA
v_call: TRBV14
clone_size: NA
cdr3_aa: CASRGAPGANVLTF
cdr3_nt: TGTGCCAGCAGGGGGGCTCCTGGGGCCAACGTCCTGACTTTC

j_call: TRBJ1-5
d_call: TRBD1
v_call: TRBV6-5
clone_size: NA
cdr3_aa: CASNPGRGHGQPQHF
cdr3_nt: TGTGCCAGCAATCCAGGGAGGGGGCATGGGCAGCCCCAGCATTTT

j_call: TRBJ2-5
d_call: TRBD2
v_call: TRBV5-8
clone_size: NA
cdr3_aa: CASSSFSGGAYETQYF
cdr3_nt: TGTGCCAGCAGCTCCTTTAGCGGGGGGGCCTATGAGACCCAGTACTTC

j_call: TRBJ1-5
d_call: NA
v_call: TRBV30
clone_size: NA
cdr3_aa: CAWSVLGGQYNQPQHF
cdr3_nt: TGTGCCTGGAGCGTTCTTGGTGGGCAGTACAATCAGCCCCAGCATTTT

j_call: TRBJ2-5
d_call: NA
v_call: TRBV2
clone_size: NA
cdr3_aa: CASSDRTTQETQYF
cdr3_nt: TGTGCCAGCAGTGACCGGACTACCCAAGAGACCCAGTACTTC

j_call: TRBJ2-5
d_call: TRBD2
v_call: TRBV5-4
clone_size: NA
cdr3_aa: CASSQEWTSGGLREETQYF
cdr3_nt: TGTGCCAGCAGCCAAGAATGGACTAGCGGGGGGTTAAGAGAAGAGACCCAGTACTTC

j_call: TRBJ1-1
d_call: TRBD1
v_call: TRBV7-2
clone_size: NA
cdr3_aa: CASVQGQGFTEAFF
cdr3_nt: TGTGCCAGCGTCCAGGGACAGGGCTTCACTGAAGCTTTCTTT

j_call: TRBJ2-3
d_call: NA
v_call: TRBV6-1
clone_size: NA
cdr3_aa: CASSEAQGVGTDTQYF
cdr3_nt: TGTGCCAGCAGTGAGGCTCAGGGCGTAGGCACAGATACGCAGTATTTT

j_call: TRBJ2-2
d_call: NA
v_call: TRBV5-4
clone_size: NA
cdr3_aa: CASSLTVGAGATGELFF
cdr3_nt: TGTGCCAGCAGCCTTACTGTGGGGGCGGGGGCCACCGGGGAGCTGTTTTTT

j_call: TRBJ2-1
d_call: TRBD2
v_call: TRBV5-4
clone_size: NA
cdr3_aa: CASSLVAGGPINEQFF
cdr3_nt: TGTGCCAGCAGCTTGGTGGCGGGAGGGCCGATAAATGAGCAGTTCTTC

j_call: TRBJ2-2
d_call: TRBD2
v_call: TRBV30
clone_size: NA
cdr3_aa: CACPTLGLARTANTGELFF
cdr3_nt: TGTGCCTGTCCCACTCTGGGACTAGCGAGAACTGCGAACACCGGGGAGCTGTTTTTT

j_call: TRBJ1-6
d_call: NA
v_call: TRBV11-1
clone_size: NA
cdr3_aa: CASSLGGSSYNSPLHF
cdr3_nt: TGTGCCAGCAGCTTAGGCGGGAGCTCCTATAATTCACCCCTCCACTTT

j_call: TRBJ2-3
d_call: NA
v_call: TRBV7-2
clone_size: NA
cdr3_aa: CASSFGTDTQYF
cdr3_nt: TGTGCCAGCAGCTTCGGTACAGATACGCAGTATTTT

j_call: TRBJ1-5
d_call: TRBD1
v_call: TRBV6-1
clone_size: NA
cdr3_aa: CASRGQGGNQPQHF
cdr3_nt: TGTGCCAGCAGGGGACAGGGTGGTAATCAGCCCCAGCATTTT

j_call: TRBJ1-5
d_call: NA
v_call: TRBV28
clone_size: NA
cdr3_aa: CASSPSRSGITQPQHF
cdr3_nt: TGTGCCAGCAGTCCTTCTCGGTCGGGGATAACTCAGCCCCAGCATTTT

j_call: TRBJ1-4
d_call: TRBD1
v_call: TRBV19
clone_size: NA
cdr3_aa: CASITNIRQGNEKLFF
cdr3_nt: TGTGCCAGCATAACCAACATCCGACAGGGAAACGAAAAACTGTTTTTT

j_call: TRBJ2-5
d_call: TRBD1
v_call: TRBV14
clone_size: NA
cdr3_aa: CASRARGQETQYF
cdr3_nt: TGTGCCAGCCGGGCCAGGGGGCAAGAGACCCAGTACTTC

j_call: TRBJ2-7
d_call: NA
v_call: TRBV11-2
clone_size: NA
cdr3_aa: CASSPLGGPYEQYF
cdr3_nt: TGTGCCAGCAGCCCCCTAGGGGGGCCCTACGAGCAGTACTTC

j_call: TRBJ1-5
d_call: TRBD1
v_call: TRBV30
clone_size: NA
cdr3_aa: CAWSAPGQGGNQPQHF
cdr3_nt: TGTGCCTGGAGTGCACCGGGACAGGGAGGTAATCAGCCCCAGCATTTT

j_call: TRBJ1-6
d_call: TRBD1
v_call: TRBV7-2
clone_size: NA
cdr3_aa: CASSITGTGYSPLHF
cdr3_nt: TGTGCCAGCAGCATAACCGGGACAGGATATTCACCCCTCCACTTT

j_call: TRBJ1-1
d_call: NA
v_call: TRBV5-5
clone_size: NA
cdr3_aa: CASSWESTEAFF
cdr3_nt: TGTGCCAGCAGCTGGGAGTCCACTGAAGCTTTCTTT

j_call: TRBJ2-3
d_call: NA
v_call: TRBV19
clone_size: NA
cdr3_aa: CASRSGILTDTQYF
cdr3_nt: TGTGCCAGTAGGTCAGGGATATTGACAGATACGCAGTATTTT

j_call: TRBJ2-7
d_call: TRBD2
v_call: TRBV11-3
clone_size: once
cdr3_aa: CARGEGLGCSYEQYF
cdr3_nt: TGTGCCAGGGGGGAGGGCTTGGGCTGCTCCTACGAGCAGTACTTC

j_call: TRBJ2-3
d_call: TRBD2
v_call: TRBV6-5
clone_size: NA
cdr3_aa: CASSGGAPDTQYF
cdr3_nt: TGTGCCAGCAGCGGGGGGGCCCCAGATACGCAGTATTTT

j_call: TRBJ2-1
d_call: NA
v_call: TRBV30
clone_size: once
cdr3_aa: CAQDRGGVPYNEQFF
cdr3_nt: TGTGCCCAAGATCGAGGCGGGGTCCCCTACAATGAGCAGTTCTTC

j_call: TRBJ2-5
d_call: TRBD2
v_call: TRBV28
clone_size: NA
cdr3_aa: CASSPRLAVQETQYF
cdr3_nt: TGTGCCAGCAGTCCGCGACTAGCGGTCCAAGAGACCCAGTACTTC

j_call: TRBJ2-5
d_call: NA
v_call: TRBV10-3
clone_size: NA
cdr3_aa: CAINGGYQETQYF
cdr3_nt: TGTGCCATCAACGGCGGTTACCAAGAGACCCAGTACTTC

j_call: TRBJ2-3
d_call: NA
v_call: TRBV14
clone_size: NA
cdr3_aa: CASSQFPSTQYF
cdr3_nt: TGTGCCAGCAGCCAATTTCCTAGCACGCAGTATTTT

j_call: TRBJ1-5
d_call: NA
v_call: TRBV4-3
clone_size: NA
cdr3_aa: CASSQDAGDQPQHF
cdr3_nt: TGCGCCAGCAGCCAAGATGCAGGGGATCAGCCCCAGCATTTT